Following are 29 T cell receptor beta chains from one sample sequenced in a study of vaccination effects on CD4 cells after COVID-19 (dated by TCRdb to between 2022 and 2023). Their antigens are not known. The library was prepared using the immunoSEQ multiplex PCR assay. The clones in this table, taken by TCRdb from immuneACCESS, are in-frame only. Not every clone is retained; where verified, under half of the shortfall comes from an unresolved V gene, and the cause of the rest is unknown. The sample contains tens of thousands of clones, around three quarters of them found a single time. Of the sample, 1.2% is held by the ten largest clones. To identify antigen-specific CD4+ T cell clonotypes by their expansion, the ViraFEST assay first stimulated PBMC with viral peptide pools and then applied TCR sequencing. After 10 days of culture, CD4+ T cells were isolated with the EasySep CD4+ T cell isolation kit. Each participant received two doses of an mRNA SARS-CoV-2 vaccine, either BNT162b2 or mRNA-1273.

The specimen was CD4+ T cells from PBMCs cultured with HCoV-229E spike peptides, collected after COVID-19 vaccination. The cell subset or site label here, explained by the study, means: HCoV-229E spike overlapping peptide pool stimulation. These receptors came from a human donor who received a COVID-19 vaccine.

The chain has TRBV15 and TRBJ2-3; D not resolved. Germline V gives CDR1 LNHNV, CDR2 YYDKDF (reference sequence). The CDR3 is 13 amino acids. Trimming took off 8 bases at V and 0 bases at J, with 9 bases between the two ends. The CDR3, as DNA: TGTGCCACCGGTTCTAGAAGCACAGATACGCAGTATTTT. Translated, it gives CATGSRSTDTQYF.

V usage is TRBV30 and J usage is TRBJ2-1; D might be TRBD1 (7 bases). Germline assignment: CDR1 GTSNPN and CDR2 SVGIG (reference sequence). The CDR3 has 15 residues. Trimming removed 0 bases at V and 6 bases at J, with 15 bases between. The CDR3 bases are TGTGCCTGGAGTGTAGGCAGGGGGGCGCTCAATGAGCAGTTCTTC. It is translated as CAWSVGRGALNEQFF.

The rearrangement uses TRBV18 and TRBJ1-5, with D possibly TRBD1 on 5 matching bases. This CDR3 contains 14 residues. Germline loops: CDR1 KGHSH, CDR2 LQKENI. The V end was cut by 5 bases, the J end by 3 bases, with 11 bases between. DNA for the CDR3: TGTGCCAGCTCAATAGACAGATTCAATCAGCCCCAGCATTTT. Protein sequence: CASSIDRFNQPQHF.

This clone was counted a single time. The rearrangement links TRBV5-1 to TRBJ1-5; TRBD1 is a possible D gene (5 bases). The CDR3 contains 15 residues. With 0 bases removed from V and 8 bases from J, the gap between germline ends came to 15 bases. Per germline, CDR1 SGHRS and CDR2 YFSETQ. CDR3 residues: CASSLGYLGREPQHF. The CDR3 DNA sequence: TGCGCCAGCAGCTTGGGATATTTGGGACGAGAGCCCCAGCATTTT.

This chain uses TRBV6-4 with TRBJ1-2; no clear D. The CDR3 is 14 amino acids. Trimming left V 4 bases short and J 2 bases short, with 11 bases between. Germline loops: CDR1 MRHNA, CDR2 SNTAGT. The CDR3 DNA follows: TGTGCCAGCAGTGGGCCCCGGGGAAACTATGGCTACACCTTC. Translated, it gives CASSGPRGNYGYTF.

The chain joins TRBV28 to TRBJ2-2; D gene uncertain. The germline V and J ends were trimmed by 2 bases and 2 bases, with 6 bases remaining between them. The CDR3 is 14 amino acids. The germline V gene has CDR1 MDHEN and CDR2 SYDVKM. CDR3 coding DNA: TGTGCCAGCAGTTTAAACAGTAACACCGGGGAGCTGTTTTTT. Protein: CASSLNSNTGELFF.

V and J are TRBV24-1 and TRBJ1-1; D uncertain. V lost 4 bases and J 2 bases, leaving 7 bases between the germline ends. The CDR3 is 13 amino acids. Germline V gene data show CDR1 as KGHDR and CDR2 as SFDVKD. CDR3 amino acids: CATSDPANTEAFF. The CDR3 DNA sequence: TGTGCCACCAGTGACCCTGCCAACACTGAAGCTTTCTTT.

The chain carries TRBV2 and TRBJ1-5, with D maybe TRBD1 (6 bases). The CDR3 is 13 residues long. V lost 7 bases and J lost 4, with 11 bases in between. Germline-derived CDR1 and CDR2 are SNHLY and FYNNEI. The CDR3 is CASTRTVNQPQHF. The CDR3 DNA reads TGTGCCAGCACGCGGACAGTGAATCAGCCCCAGCATTTT. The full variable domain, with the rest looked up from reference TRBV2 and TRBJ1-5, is EPEVTQTPSHQVTQMGQEVILRCVPISNHLYFYWYRQILGQKVEFLVSFYNNEISEKSEIFDDQFSVERPDGSNFTLKIRSTKLEDSAMYFCASTRTVNQPQHFGDGTRLSIL.

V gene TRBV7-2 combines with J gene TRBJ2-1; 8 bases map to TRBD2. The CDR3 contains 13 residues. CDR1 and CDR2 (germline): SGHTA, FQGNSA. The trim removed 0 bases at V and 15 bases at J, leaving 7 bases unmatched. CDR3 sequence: CASSLANGGAMFF. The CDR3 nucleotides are TGTGCCAGCAGCTTAGCGAACGGGGGGGCGATGTTCTTC.

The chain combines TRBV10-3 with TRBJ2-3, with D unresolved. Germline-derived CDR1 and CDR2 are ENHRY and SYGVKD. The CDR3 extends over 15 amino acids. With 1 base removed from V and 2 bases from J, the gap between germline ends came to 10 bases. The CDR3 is CAISEFGSNTDTQYF. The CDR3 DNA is TGTGCCATCAGTGAGTTCGGTTCAAACACAGATACGCAGTATTTT.

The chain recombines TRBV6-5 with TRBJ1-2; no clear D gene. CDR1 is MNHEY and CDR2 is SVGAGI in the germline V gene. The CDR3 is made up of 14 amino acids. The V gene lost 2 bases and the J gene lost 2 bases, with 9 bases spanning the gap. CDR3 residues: CASSYRAENYGYTF. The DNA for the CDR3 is TGTGCCAGCAGTTACCGGGCAGAAAACTATGGCTACACCTTC.

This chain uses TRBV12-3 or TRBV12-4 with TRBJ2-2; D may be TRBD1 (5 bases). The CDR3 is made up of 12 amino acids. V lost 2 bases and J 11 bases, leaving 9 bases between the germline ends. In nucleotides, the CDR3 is TGTGCCAGCAGTTTAATGGACAACGAGCTGTTTTTT. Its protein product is CASSLMDNELFF.

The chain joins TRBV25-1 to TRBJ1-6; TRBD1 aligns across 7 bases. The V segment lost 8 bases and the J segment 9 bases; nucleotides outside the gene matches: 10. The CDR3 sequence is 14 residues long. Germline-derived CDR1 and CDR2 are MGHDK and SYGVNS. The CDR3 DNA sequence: TGTGCCAGCGGGCAGGGGGGTATCGGTTCACCCCTCCACTTT. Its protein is CASGQGGIGSPLHF.

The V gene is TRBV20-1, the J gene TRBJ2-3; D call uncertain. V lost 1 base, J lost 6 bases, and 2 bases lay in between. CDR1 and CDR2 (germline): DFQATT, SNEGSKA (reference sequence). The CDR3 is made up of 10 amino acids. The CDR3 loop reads CSARADTQYF. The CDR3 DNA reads TGCAGTGCTAGAGCTGATACGCAGTATTTT.

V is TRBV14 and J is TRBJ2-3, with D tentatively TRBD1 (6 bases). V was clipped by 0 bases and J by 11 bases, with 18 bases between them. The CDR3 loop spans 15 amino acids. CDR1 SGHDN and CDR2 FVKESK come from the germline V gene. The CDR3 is CASSQEFFRSGEQYF. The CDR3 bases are TGTGCCAGCAGCCAAGAATTCTTCCGGTCAGGGGAGCAGTATTTT.

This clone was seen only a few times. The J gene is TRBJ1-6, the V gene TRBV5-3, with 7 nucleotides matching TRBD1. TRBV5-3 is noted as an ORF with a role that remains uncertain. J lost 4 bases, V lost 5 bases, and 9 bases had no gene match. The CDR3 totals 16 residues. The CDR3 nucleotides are TGTGCCAGAAGTCACCGGACAGGCGCTTATAATTCACCCCTCCACTTT. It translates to CARSHRTGAYNSPLHF.

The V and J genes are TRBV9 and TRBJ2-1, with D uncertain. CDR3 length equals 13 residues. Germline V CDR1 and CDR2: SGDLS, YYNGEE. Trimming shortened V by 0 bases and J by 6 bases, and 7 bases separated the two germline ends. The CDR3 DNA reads TGTGCCAGCAGCGTAGGGGTTGTCAATGAGCAGTTCTTC. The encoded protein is CASSVGVVNEQFF.

Here the CDR3 reads CASSQETGRGYGYTF. CDR3 nucleotide sequence: TGTGCCAGCAGCCAAGAGACCGGACGAGGGTATGGCTACACCTTC. The V and J genes are TRBV3-1 (or the pseudogene TRBV3-2) and TRBJ1-2, with no clear D. With 0 bases removed from V and 5 bases from J, the gap between germline ends came to 13 bases. Germline-derived CDR1 and CDR2 are LGHDT and YNNKEL (reference sequence). The CDR3 sequence is 15 residues long.

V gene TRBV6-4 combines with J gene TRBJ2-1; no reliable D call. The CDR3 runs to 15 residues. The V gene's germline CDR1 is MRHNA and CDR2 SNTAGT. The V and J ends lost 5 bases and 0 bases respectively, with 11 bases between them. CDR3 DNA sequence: TGTGCCAGCAGTCCCCACAGTAGCTCCTACAATGAGCAGTTCTTC. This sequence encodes CASSPHSSSYNEQFF.

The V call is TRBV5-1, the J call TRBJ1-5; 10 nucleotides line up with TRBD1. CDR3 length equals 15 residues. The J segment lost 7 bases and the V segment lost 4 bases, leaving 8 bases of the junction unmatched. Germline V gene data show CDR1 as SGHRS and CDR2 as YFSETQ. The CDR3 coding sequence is TGCGCCAGCAGCGTCGCCGGGACAGGGGACCAGCCCCAGCATTTT. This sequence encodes CASSVAGTGDQPQHF.

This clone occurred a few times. The CDR3 protein is CASSLKGFVNSPLHF. CDR3 coding DNA: TGTGCCAGCAGCTTAAAGGGGTTCGTGAATTCACCCCTCCACTTT. V and J are TRBV7-2 and TRBJ1-6; TRBD1 might be the D (5 bases). The V end was cut by 2 bases, the J end by 7 bases, with 12 bases between. Germline CDR1 reads SGHTA; CDR2 reads FQGNSA. CDR3 length: 15 amino acids. The full variable domain, in which reference TRBV7-2 and TRBJ1-6 provide the parts outside the CDR3, is GAGVSQSPSNKVTEKGKDVELRCDPISGHTALYWYRQSLGQGLEFLIYFQGNSAPDKSGLPSDRFSAERTGGSVSTLTIQRTQQEDSAVYLCASSLKGFVNSPLHFGNGTRLTVT.

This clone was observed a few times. CDR3 in DNA: TGCAGCGGGGAGGGTTCTGGAAACACCATATATTTT. It codes for CSGEGSGNTIYF. This chain uses TRBV29-1 with TRBJ1-3; D call uncertain. V was cut by 7 bases and J by 1 base, with 8 bases left in between. The germline gives CDR1 SQVTM, CDR2 ANQGSEA. This CDR3 has 12 residues.

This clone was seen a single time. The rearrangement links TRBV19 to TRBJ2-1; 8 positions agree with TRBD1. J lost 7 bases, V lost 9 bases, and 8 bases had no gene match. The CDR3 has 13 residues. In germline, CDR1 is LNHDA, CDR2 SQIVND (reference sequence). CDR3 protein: CARPGQGENEQFF. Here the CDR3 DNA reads TGTGCCAGACCCGGACAGGGTGAGAATGAGCAGTTCTTC.

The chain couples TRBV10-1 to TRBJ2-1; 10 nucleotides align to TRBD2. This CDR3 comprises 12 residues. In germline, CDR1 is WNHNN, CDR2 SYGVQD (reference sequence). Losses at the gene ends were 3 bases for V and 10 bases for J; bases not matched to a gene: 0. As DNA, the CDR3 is TGCGCCAGCAGTGAACTAGCGGGGGAGCAGTTCTTC. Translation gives CASSELAGEQFF.

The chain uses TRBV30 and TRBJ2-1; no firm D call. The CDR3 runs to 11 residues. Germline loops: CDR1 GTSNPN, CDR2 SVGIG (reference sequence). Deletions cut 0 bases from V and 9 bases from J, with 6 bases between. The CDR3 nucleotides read TGTGCCTGGAGTGTAGTTGGTGAGCAGTTCTTC. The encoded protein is CAWSVVGEQFF.

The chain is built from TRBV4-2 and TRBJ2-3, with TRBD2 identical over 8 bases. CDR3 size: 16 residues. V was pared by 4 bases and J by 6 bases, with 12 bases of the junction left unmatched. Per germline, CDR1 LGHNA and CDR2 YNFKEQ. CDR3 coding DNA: TGTGCCAGCAGCCTCACCGGTGGACTAGCAAGTGATACGCAGTATTTT. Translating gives CASSLTGGLASDTQYF.

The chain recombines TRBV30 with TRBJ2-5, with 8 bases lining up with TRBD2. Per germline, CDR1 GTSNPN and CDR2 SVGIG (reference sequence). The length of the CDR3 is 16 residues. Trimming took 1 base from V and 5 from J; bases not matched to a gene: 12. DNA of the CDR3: TGTGCCTGGAGTGATCGGGGACTAGGGGGGAGGGAGACCCAGTACTTC. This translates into CAWSDRGLGGRETQYF.

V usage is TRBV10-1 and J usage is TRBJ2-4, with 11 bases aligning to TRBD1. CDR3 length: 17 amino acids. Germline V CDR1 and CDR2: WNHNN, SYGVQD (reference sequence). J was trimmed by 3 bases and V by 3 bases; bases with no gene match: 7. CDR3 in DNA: TGCGCCAGCAGTGATAGGACAGGGGGCGATGGCAAAAACATTCAGTACTTC. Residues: CASSDRTGGDGKNIQYF.

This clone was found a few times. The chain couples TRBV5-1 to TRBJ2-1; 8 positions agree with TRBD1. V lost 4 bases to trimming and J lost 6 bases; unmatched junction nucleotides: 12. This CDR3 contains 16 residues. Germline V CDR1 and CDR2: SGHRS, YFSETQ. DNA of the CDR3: TGCGCCAGCAGCATCCATACAGGGGGGACCCCCAATGAGCAGTTCTTC. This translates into CASSIHTGGTPNEQFF. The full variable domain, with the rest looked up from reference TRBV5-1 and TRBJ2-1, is KAGVTQTPRYLIKTRGQQVTLSCSPISGHRSVSWYQQTPGQGLQFLFEYFSETQRNKGNFPGRFSGRQFSNSRSEMNVSTLELGDSALYLCASSIHTGGTPNEQFFGPGTRLTVL.